The 28 T cell receptor beta chains listed next were all sequenced from one sample in a study of vaccination and CD4 T cells after COVID-19. TCRdb fed the PCR reads into MiXCR, producing one record per CDR3 protein. The table includes about 21,000 distinct CDR3 sequences, 50% to 70% detected once. The sample in question was CD4+ T cells from blood, obtained before SARS-CoV-2 vaccination. Receptor source: a human donor who had recovered from COVID-19.

The chain recombines TRBV19 with TRBJ2-1; D remains unclear. Trimming removed 4 bases at V and 15 bases at J, with 16 bases between. CDR1 is LNHDA, CDR2 SQIVND, per germline (reference sequence). The CDR3 has 12 residues. DNA for the CDR3: TGTGCCAGTAGTACCAACTCGTTGGGCGCGTTCTTC. This gives the protein CASSTNSLGAFF.

The V gene is TRBV27, the J gene TRBJ1-2, with 10 bases lining up with TRBD1. The CDR3 is made up of 13 amino acids. The V segment lost 3 bases and the J segment 7 bases; nucleotides outside the gene matches: 2. Per the germline V gene, CDR1 is MNHEY and CDR2 is SMNVEV (reference sequence). CDR3 in amino acids: CASSFGQGGGYTF. The CDR3 region has the DNA TGTGCCAGCAGTTTCGGACAGGGGGGTGGCTACACCTTC.

The chain has TRBV7-3 and TRBJ2-3; perhaps TRBD2 as D (6 bases). Germline CDR1 reads SGHTA; CDR2 reads FQGTGA. The V and J ends lost 5 bases and 2 bases respectively, with 8 bases between them. The CDR3 contains 13 residues. For the CDR3, the DNA is TGTGCCAGCAGCCGGGACTTCACAGATACGCAGTATTTT. It encodes CASSRDFTDTQYF.

J is TRBJ2-7 and V is TRBV27; 8 bases match TRBD1. J gave up 5 bases and V 6 bases, and 3 bases lay outside the gene matches. Germline assignment: CDR1 MNHEY and CDR2 SMNVEV (reference sequence). The CDR3 totals 12 residues. The CDR3 is CASSPDRDEQYF. CDR3 sequence (DNA): TGTGCCAGCAGCCCGGACAGGGACGAGCAGTACTTC.

The V call is TRBV6-1, the J call TRBJ1-2; the match to TRBD1 covers 7 bases. The CDR3 runs to 14 residues. The germline gives CDR1 MNHNS, CDR2 SASEGT. V shed 8 bases and J 4 bases; nucleotides not matched to a gene: 10. CDR3 region: CASGYRGGGYGYTF. DNA of the CDR3: TGTGCCAGCGGGTACAGGGGCGGTGGCTATGGCTACACCTTC.

The chain is built from TRBV20-1 and TRBJ2-7, with 9 bases aligning to TRBD1. There are 15 residues in the CDR3. The junction had 9 bases not matched to a gene; V was cut back by 5 bases and J by 1 base. Per germline, CDR1 DFQATT and CDR2 SNEGSKA (reference sequence). The CDR3 DNA follows: TGCAGTGCTGAAACACCGGGACAGGGATCCTACGAGCAGTACTTC. As protein: CSAETPGQGSYEQYF.

The rearrangement links TRBV6-1 to TRBJ2-3; 9 bases are a match to TRBD2. The length of the CDR3 is 17 residues. From germline, CDR1 is MNHNS and CDR2 SASEGT. Germline trimming cut 6 bases from V and 4 bases from J; bases unmatched to any gene: 14. In DNA, the CDR3 is TGTGCCAGCAGGCCCGGAGGCGGGAGGGCCAAGGCAGATACGCAGTATTTT. Residues: CASRPGGGRAKADTQYF.

The chain couples TRBV12-3 or TRBV12-4 to TRBJ1-2; D is uncertain. Trimming took off 5 bases at V and 4 bases at J, with 8 bases between the two ends. This CDR3 has 12 amino acids. The CDR3 here is CASSEAAYGYTF. The CDR3 DNA reads TGTGCCAGCAGTGAGGCAGCCTATGGCTACACCTTC.

In nucleotides, the CDR3 is TGCGCCAGCAGTGAGTCGACTCGAGGGGCGGGAGCTGCTCACGAGCAGTACTTC. This codes for CASSESTRGAGAAHEQYF. This chain joins TRBV10-1 and TRBJ2-7, with TRBD2 matching 7 bases. Germline trimming cut 0 bases from V and 5 bases from J; bases unmatched to any gene: 16. Germline-derived CDR1 and CDR2 are WNHNN and SYGVQD (reference sequence). The CDR3 length is 18 residues.

The chain recombines TRBV27 with TRBJ1-4, with TRBD1 matching over 8 bases. V shed 8 bases and J 4 bases; nucleotides not matched to a gene: 3. Germline CDR1 MNHEY, CDR2 SMNVEV (reference sequence). This CDR3 is 13 amino acids long. The CDR3 nucleotides read TGTGCCAGCCGGGACAGGATTAATGAAAAACTGTTTTTT. Its translation: CASRDRINEKLFF.

The chain carries TRBV4-1 and TRBJ1-2; tentative D call: TRBD1 (5 bases). The germline V and J ends were trimmed by 1 base and 5 bases, with 11 bases remaining between them. This CDR3 region has 14 residues. Germline V CDR1 and CDR2: MGHRA, YSYEKL. CDR3 DNA sequence: TGCGCCAGCAGCCAAGCTCACAGGTCATATGGCTACACCTTC. Protein: CASSQAHRSYGYTF.

V gene TRBV7-3 combines with J gene TRBJ2-2; perhaps TRBD1 as D (6 bases). V was trimmed by 5 bases and J by 5 bases, leaving 15 bases between them. This CDR3 region has 15 residues. The germline V gene has CDR1 SGHTA and CDR2 FQGTGA. This CDR3 reads CASSLATGSTGELFF. CDR3 in DNA: TGTGCCAGCAGCCTAGCAACAGGGTCGACCGGGGAGCTGTTTTTT.

This clonotype came up a few times. The rearrangement uses TRBV6-1 and TRBJ1-1; no firm D call. From germline, CDR1 is MNHNS and CDR2 SASEGT. This CDR3 region has 13 residues. The ends were cut back, 10 bases at V and 6 bases at J, with 18 bases in the middle. For the CDR3, the DNA is TGTGCCACGCAGAACTTGAGGATCTCTGAAGCTTTCTTT. Protein sequence: CATQNLRISEAFF.

The chain carries TRBV29-1 and TRBJ1-1; tentative D call: TRBD1 (6 bases). This CDR3 has 13 residues. The germline gives CDR1 SQVTM, CDR2 ANQGSEA. Trimming left V 8 bases short and J 4 bases short, with 17 bases between. The CDR3 region is CSPQRGAGTEAFF. CDR3 sequence (DNA): TGCAGCCCACAGCGGGGGGCAGGCACTGAAGCTTTCTTT.

This clonotype has only a few counts. J is TRBJ1-6 and V is TRBV7-9, with TRBD1 identical over 7 bases. Germline V gene data show CDR1 as SEHNR and CDR2 as FQNEAQ (reference sequence). The CDR3 is 15 amino acids. V shed 5 bases, J shed 7 bases, and the junction held 8 bases outside the gene matches. The CDR3 loop is CASSITGTVNSPLHF. The CDR3 coding sequence is TGTGCCAGCAGCATAACCGGGACAGTAAATTCACCCCTCCACTTT.

The chain recombines TRBV21-1 with TRBJ2-7; TRBD1 is the table's D call, not checked against the DNA. TRBV21-1 is shown as a pseudogene. CDR3 length: 14 residues. CDR3 DNA sequence: TGTGCCAGCAGCAAGGACAGCCGACTCTACGAGCAGTACTTC. Translation gives CASSKDSRLYEQYF.

The V call is TRBV6-2 or TRBV6-3, the J call TRBJ1-5; tentative D call: TRBD1 (5 bases). The germline CDR1 and CDR2 sequences are MNHEY and SVGEGT. This CDR3 is 14 amino acids long. V lost 0 bases and J lost 6, with 9 bases in between. In DNA form, the CDR3 reads TGTGCCAGCAGTTACTCGACAGACACTCAGCCCCAGCATTTT. Translation gives CASSYSTDTQPQHF.

This clonotype has just a few counts. The chain recombines TRBV27 with TRBJ1-1; maybe TRBD1 (6 bases). The V gene's germline CDR1 is MNHEY and CDR2 SMNVEV (reference sequence). V was trimmed by 3 bases and J by 4 bases, leaving 18 bases between them. This CDR3 is 16 amino acids long. This chain's CDR3 is CASSFRHWGAGTEAFF. In nucleotides, the CDR3 is TGTGCCAGCAGTTTTCGGCATTGGGGGGCCGGCACTGAAGCTTTCTTT.

This clonotype was observed a few times. V is TRBV15 and J is TRBJ2-3; 7 positions match TRBD1. After removal of 0 bases from V and 5 bases from J, the junction contained 8 bases not matched to a gene. The germline V gene has CDR1 LNHNV and CDR2 YYDKDF (reference sequence). The CDR3 loop spans 16 amino acids. The CDR3 bases are TGTGCCACCAGCAGAGAACGGGGACAGCTACGAGATACGCAGTATTTT. It specifies CATSRERGQLRDTQYF.

The chain couples TRBV12-3 or TRBV12-4 to TRBJ1-1; no firm D call. Deletions cut 6 bases from V and 4 bases from J, with 6 bases between. CDR3 length equals 11 residues. The CDR3 reads CASRRTTEAFF. CDR3 in DNA: TGTGCCAGCAGACGGACCACTGAAGCTTTCTTT.

This clonotype turned up a few times. This chain connects TRBV7-3 to TRBJ1-1; 9 nucleotides align to TRBD1. The junction had 2 bases not matched to a gene; V was cut back by 5 bases and J by 1 base. In germline, CDR1 is SGHTA, CDR2 FQGTGA. The CDR3 contains 14 residues. Written as DNA, the CDR3 is TGTGCCAGCAGCGTGACAGGGGGGAACACTGAAGCTTTCTTT. It codes for CASSVTGGNTEAFF.

The chain carries TRBV30 and TRBJ1-2; D unclear. V dropped 4 bases and J dropped 1 base, with 10 bases sitting between them. The V gene's germline CDR1 is GTSNPN and CDR2 SVGIG (reference sequence). The CDR3 extends over 13 amino acids. Here the CDR3 reads CAWTPPNNYGYTF. CDR3 nucleotides: TGTGCCTGGACCCCGCCTAATAACTATGGCTACACCTTC.

The chain employs TRBV6-5 and TRBJ1-5, with unresolved D. V lost 0 bases and J lost 3, with 9 bases in between. CDR3 size: 15 residues. Germline CDR1 reads MNHEY; CDR2 reads SVGAGI. The chain's CDR3 is CASSYSGRNNQPQHF. CDR3 DNA sequence: TGTGCCAGCAGTTACTCCGGACGGAACAATCAGCCCCAGCATTTT.

As regards this clonotype: The conserved final phenylalanine or tryptophan is absent from the CDR3, which likely points to a read error. The CDR3 protein is CSARTMGRTNEQFY. In DNA, the CDR3 is TGCAGTGCTAGGACGATGGGGCGAACAAATGAGCAGTTCTAC. J is TRBJ2-1 and V is TRBV20-1; D may be TRBD1 (5 bases). The CDR3 is 14 amino acids. Germline-derived CDR1 and CDR2 are DFQATT and SNEGSKA (reference sequence). The ends were cut back, 3 bases at V and 7 bases at J, with 16 bases in the middle.

For this clonotype: Mismatch with germline at one junction end may stem from a read error. The chain links TRBV20-1 to TRBJ2-4, with a possible D match to TRBD1 (6 bases). The CDR3 totals 8 residues. CDR1 is DFQATT and CDR2 is SNEGSKA in the germline V gene (reference sequence). The CDR3 is CSARQGGF. The CDR3 bases are TGCAGTGCTCGCCAAGGGGGCTTC.

This clonotype has just one count. The chain is built from TRBV20-1 and TRBJ2-1, with D uncertain. V gave up 0 bases and J gave up 6 bases, with 3 bases separating them. The length of the CDR3 is 11 residues. The germline gives CDR1 DFQATT, CDR2 SNEGSKA (reference sequence). CDR3 coding DNA: TGCAGTGCTAGAGACCGCAATGAGCAGTTCTTC. Its translation is CSARDRNEQFF.

The chain joins TRBV28 to TRBJ1-2; D remains ambiguous. Trimming removed 6 bases at V and 6 bases at J, with 26 bases between. Germline CDR1 reads MDHEN; CDR2 reads SYDVKM. This CDR3 is built from 17 residues. Here the CDR3 DNA reads TGTGCCAGCAGACCGCCCCCCCCCAAATCGGTCGGGGATGGCTACACCTTC. Translation gives CASRPPPPKSVGDGYTF.

This clonotype was counted between two and nine times. The V and J genes are TRBV24-1 and TRBJ2-7; a weak D match, TRBD1 (5 bases). Between the trimmed V and J ends, which lost 2 bases and 2 bases, there was a span of 12 bases. Per germline, CDR1 KGHDR and CDR2 SFDVKD. The CDR3 has 15 residues. The DNA for the CDR3 is TGTGCCACCAGTGATTCTCAAGGGGTTCCCTACGAGCAGTACTTC. Protein: CATSDSQGVPYEQYF.